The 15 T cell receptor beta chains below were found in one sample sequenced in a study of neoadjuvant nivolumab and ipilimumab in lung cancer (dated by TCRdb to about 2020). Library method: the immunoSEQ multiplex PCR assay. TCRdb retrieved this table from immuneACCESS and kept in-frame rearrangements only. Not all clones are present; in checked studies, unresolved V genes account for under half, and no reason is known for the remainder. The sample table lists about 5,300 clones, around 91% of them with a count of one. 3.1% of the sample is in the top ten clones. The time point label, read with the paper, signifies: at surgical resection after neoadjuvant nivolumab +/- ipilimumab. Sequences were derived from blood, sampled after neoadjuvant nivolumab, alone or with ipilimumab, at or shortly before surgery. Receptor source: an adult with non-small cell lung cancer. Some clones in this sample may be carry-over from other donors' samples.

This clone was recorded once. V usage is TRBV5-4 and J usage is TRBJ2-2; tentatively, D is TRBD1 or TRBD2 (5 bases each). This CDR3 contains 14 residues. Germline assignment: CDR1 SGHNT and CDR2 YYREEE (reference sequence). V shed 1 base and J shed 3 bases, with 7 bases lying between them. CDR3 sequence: CASSLRGDTGELFF. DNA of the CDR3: TGTGCCAGCAGCTTGAGAGGGGACACCGGGGAGCTGTTTTTT.

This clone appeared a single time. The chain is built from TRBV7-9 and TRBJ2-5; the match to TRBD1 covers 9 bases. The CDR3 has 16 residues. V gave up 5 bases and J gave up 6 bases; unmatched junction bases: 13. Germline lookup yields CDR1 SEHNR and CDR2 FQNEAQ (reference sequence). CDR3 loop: CASSVEGTGSGKTQYF. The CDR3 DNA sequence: TGTGCCAGCAGCGTGGAGGGGACAGGGAGTGGGAAGACCCAGTACTTC.

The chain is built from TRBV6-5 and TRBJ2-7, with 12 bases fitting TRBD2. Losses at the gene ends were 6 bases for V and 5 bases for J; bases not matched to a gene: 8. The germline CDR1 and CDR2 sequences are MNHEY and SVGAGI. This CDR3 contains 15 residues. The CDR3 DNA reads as TGTGCCAGCAGCCGAACTAGCGGGAGGATCAACGAGCAGTACTTC. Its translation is CASSRTSGRINEQYF.

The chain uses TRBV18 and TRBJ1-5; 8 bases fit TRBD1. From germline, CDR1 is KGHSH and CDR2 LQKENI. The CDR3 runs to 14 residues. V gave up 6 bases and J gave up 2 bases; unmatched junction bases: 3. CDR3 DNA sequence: TGTGCCAGCTCCACAGGGGGAGGCAATCAGCCCCAGCATTTT. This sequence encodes CASSTGGGNQPQHF.

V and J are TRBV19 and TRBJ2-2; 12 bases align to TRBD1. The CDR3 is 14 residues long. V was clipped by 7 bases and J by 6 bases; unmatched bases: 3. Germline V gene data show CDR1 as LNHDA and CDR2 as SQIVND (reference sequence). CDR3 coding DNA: TGTGCCAGTATAGGGACAGGGGGCTCCGGGGAGCTGTTTTTT. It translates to CASIGTGGSGELFF.

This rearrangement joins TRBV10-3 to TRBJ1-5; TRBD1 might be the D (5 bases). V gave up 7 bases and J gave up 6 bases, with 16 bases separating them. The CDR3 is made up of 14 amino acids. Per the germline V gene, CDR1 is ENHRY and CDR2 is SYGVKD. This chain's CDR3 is CAITHPRGAQPQHF. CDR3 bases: TGTGCCATCACCCACCCCAGAGGGGCTCAGCCCCAGCATTTT.

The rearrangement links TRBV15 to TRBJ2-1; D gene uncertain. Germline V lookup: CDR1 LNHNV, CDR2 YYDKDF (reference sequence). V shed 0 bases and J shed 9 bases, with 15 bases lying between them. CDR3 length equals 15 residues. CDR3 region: CATSRDWRFIREQFF. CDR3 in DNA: TGTGCCACCAGCAGAGATTGGCGGTTTATTCGTGAGCAGTTCTTC.

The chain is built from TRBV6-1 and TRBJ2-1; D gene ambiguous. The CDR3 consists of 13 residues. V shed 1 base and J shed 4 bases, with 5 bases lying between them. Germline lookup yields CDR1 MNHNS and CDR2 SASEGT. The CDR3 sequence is CASSEGVYNEQFF. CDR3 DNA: TGTGCCAGCAGTGAAGGCGTGTACAATGAGCAGTTCTTC.

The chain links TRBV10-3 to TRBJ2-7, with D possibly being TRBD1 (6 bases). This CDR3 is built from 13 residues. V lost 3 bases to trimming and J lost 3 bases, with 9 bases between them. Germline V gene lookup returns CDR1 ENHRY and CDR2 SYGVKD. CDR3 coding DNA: TGTGCCATCAGTGACCGGACAGTCTACGAGCAGTACTTC. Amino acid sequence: CAISDRTVYEQYF.

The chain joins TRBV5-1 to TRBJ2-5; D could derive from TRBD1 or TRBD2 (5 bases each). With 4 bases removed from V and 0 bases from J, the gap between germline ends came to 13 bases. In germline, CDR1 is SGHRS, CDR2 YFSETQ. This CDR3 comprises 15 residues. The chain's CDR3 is CASSQGGQYQETQYF. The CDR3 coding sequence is TGCGCCAGCAGCCAGGGCGGGCAGTACCAAGAGACCCAGTACTTC.

The CDR3 loop is CASSFSFYTDTQYF. CDR3 in DNA: TGTGCCAGCAGTTTTTCGTTTTACACAGATACGCAGTATTTT. J is TRBJ2-3 and V is TRBV27; D remains unclear. The germline V gene encodes CDR1 MNHEY and CDR2 SMNVEV (reference sequence). CDR3 size: 14 residues. Between the trimmed V and J ends, which lost 3 bases and 2 bases, there was a span of 9 bases.

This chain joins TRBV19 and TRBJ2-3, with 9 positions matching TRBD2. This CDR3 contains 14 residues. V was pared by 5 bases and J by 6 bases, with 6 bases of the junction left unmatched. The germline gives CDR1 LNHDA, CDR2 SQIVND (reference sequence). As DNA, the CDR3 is TGTGCCAGTAGTCTAGCGGGATCTGAGGATACGCAGTATTTT. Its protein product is CASSLAGSEDTQYF.

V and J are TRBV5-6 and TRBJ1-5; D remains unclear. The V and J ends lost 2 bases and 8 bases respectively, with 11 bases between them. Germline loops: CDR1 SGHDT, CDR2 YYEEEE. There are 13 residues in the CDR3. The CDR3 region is CASSFGRLKPQHF. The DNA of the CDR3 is TGTGCCAGCAGCTTCGGCAGGCTAAAGCCCCAGCATTTT. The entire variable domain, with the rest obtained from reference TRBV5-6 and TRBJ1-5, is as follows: DAGVTQSPTHLIKTRGQQVTLRCSPKSGHDTVSWYQQALGQGPQFIFQYYEEEERQRGNFPDRFSGHQFPNYSSELNVNALLLGDSALYLCASSFGRLKPQHFGDGTRLSIL.

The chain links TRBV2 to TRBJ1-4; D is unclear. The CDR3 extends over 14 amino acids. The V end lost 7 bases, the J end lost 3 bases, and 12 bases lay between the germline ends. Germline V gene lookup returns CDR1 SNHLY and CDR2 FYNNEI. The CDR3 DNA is TGTGCCAGCAAAATCGACATACCTAATGAAAAACTGTTTTTT. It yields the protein CASKIDIPNEKLFF.

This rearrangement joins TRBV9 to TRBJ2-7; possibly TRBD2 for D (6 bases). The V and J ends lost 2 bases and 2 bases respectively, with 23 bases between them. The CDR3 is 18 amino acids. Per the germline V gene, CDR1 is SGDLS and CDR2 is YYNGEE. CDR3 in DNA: TGTGCCAGCAGCGTCGGCCCACCTGTTCCGGGACTGCCCTACGAGCAGTACTTC. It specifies CASSVGPPVPGLPYEQYF.